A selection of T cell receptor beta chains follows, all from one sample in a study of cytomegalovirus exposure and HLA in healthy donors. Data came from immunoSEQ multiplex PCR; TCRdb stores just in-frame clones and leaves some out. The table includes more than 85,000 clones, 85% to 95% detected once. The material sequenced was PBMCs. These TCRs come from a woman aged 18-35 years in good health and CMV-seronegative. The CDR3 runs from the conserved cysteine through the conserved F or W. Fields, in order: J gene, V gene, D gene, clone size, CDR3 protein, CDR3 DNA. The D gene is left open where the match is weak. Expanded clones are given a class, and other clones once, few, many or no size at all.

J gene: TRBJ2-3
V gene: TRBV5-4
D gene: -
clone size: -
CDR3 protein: CASSLTVGQDTDTQYF
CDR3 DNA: TGTGCCAGCAGCTTAACAGTTGGGCAAGACACAGATACGCAGTATTTT

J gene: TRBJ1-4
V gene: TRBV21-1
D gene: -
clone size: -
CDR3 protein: CASSNFCEKLFF
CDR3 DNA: TGTGCCAGCAGCAATTTCTGTGAAAAACTGTTTTTT

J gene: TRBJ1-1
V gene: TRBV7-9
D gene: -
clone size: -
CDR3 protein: CASSLVETEAFF
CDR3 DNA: TGTGCCAGCAGCTTAGTCGAGACTGAAGCTTTCTTT

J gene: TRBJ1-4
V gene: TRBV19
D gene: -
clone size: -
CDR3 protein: CASSIEGPSGKLFF
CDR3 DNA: TGTGCCAGTAGTATAGAAGGCCCCAGCGGAAAACTGTTTTTT

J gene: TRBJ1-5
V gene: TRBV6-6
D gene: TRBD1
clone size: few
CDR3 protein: CASTLAGQGDQPQHF
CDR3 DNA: TGTGCCAGCACTCTAGCGGGACAGGGGGATCAGCCCCAGCATTTT

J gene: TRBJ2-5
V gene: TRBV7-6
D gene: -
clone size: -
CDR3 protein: CASSLGVAALQETQYF
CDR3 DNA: TGTGCCAGCAGCTTAGGAGTAGCGGCCCTCCAAGAGACCCAGTACTTC

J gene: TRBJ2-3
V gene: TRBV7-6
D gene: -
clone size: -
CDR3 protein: CASSPKLADTQYF
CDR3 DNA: TGTGCCAGCAGCCCCAAGCTCGCAGATACGCAGTATTTT

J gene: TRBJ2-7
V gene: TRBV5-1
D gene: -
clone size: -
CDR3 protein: CASSLGGMSYEQYF
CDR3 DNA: TGCGCCAGCAGCTTAGGGGGAATGTCCTACGAGCAGTACTTC

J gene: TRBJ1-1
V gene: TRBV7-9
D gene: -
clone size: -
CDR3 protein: CASSSSRGGLSEAFF
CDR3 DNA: TGTGCCAGCAGCTCATCCCGGGGAGGGTTGTCTGAAGCTTTCTTT

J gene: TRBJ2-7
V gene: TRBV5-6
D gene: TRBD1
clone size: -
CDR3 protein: CASSLGQGNEQYF
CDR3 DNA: TGTGCCAGCAGCTTGGGACAGGGGAACGAGCAGTACTTC

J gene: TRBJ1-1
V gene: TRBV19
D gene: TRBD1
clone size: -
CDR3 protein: CASGGGGSNTEAFF
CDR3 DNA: TGTGCCAGTGGCGGAGGGGGCTCGAACACTGAAGCTTTCTTT

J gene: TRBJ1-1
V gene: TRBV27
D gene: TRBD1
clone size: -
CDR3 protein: CASSPRQGPLNTEAFF
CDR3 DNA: TGTGCCAGCAGTCCAAGACAGGGACCGTTGAACACTGAAGCTTTCTTT

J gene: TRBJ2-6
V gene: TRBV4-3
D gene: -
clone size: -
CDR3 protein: CASSQDRGGGDSGANVLTF
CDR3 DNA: TGCGCCAGCAGCCAAGATAGGGGCGGAGGGGACTCTGGGGCCAACGTCCTGACTTTC

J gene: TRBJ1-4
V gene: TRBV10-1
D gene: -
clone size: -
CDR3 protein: CASKGETNEKLFF
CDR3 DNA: TGCGCCAGTAAGGGAGAGACTAATGAAAAACTGTTTTTT

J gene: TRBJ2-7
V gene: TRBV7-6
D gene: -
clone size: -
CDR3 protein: CASSLARGDYEQYF
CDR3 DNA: TGTGCCAGCAGCTTAGCCAGGGGAGACTACGAGCAGTACTTC

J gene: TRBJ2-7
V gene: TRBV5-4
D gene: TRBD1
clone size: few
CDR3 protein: CASSLERGRDEQYF
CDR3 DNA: TGTGCCAGCAGCTTGGAGAGGGGGCGAGACGAGCAGTACTTC

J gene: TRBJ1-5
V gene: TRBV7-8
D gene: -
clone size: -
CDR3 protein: CASSFTQGGNQPQHF
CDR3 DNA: TGTGCCAGCAGCTTTACCCAGGGTGGAAATCAGCCCCAGCATTTT

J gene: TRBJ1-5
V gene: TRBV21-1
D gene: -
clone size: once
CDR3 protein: CASSPGTGTSHQPQHF
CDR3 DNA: TGTGCCAGCAGCCCCGGGACAGGGACGAGTCATCAGCCCCAGCATTTT

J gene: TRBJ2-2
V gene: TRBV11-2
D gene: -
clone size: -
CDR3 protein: CASSLRFNGEDTGELFF
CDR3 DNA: TGTGCCAGCAGCTTAAGGTTTAACGGGGAGGACACCGGGGAGCTGTTTTTT

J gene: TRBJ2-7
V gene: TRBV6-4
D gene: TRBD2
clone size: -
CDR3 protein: CASSPGGLAGDEQYF
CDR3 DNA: TGTGCCAGCAGTCCAGGGGGACTAGCGGGAGACGAGCAGTACTTC

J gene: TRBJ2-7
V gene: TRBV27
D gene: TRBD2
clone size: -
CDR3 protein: CASSLSPSGNYEQYF
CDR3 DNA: TGTGCCAGCAGTTTATCCCCTAGCGGGAACTACGAGCAGTACTTC

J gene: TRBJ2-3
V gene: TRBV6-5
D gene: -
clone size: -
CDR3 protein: CASSYSSQGTDTQYF
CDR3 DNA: TGTGCCAGCAGTTACTCGTCACAGGGAACAGATACGCAGTATTTT

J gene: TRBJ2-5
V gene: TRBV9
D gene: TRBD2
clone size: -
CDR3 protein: CASKGLAGFGETQYF
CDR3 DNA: TGTGCCAGTAAGGGACTAGCGGGGTTCGGAGAGACCCAGTACTTC

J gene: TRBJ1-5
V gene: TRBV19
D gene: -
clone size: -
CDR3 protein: CASSISLFSNQPQHF
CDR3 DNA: TGTGCCAGTAGTATTTCACTTTTTAGCAATCAGCCCCAGCATTTT

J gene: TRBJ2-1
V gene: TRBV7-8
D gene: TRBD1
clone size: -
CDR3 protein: CASSLMLTGGNYNEQFF
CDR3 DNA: TGTGCCAGCAGCTTAATGTTGACAGGGGGAAACTACAATGAGCAGTTCTTC

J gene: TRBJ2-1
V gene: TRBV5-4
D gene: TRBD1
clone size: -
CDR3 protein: CASSSTGGINEQFF
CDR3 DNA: TGTGCCAGCAGCTCAACAGGGGGGATCAATGAGCAGTTCTTC

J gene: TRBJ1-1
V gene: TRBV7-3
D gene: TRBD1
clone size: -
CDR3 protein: CASSSLTGGTEAFF
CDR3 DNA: TGTGCCAGCAGCTCGCTTACAGGGGGCACTGAAGCTTTCTTT

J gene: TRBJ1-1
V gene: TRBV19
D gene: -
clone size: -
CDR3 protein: CASTPAGGTNTEAFF
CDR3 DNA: TGTGCCAGTACCCCCGCCGGCGGGACCAACACTGAAGCTTTCTTT

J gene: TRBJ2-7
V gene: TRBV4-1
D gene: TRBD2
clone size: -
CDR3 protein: CASSRESRTSGISKYEQYF
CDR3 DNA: TGCGCCAGCAGCCGAGAGTCCCGGACTAGCGGGATTAGTAAGTACGAGCAGTACTTC

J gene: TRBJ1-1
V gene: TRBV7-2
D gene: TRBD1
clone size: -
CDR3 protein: CASSLDRDSTEAFF
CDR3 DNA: TGTGCCAGCAGCCTTGACCGGGACAGCACTGAAGCTTTCTTT

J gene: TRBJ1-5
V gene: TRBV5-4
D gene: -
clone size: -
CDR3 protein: CASSSLQGRDSNQPQHF
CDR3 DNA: TGTGCCAGCAGCTCCTTACAGGGTCGGGATAGCAATCAGCCCCAGCATTTT

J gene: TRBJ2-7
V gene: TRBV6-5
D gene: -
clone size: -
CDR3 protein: CASSYGQGSYEQYF
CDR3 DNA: TGTGCCAGCAGTTACGGGCAGGGAAGCTACGAGCAGTACTTC

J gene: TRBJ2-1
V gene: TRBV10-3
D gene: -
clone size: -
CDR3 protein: CAISEGLTNEQFF
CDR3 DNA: TGTGCCATCAGTGAGGGGCTTACTAATGAGCAGTTCTTC

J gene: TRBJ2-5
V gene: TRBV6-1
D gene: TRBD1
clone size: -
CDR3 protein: CASSDKGSTGGRETQYF
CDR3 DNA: TGTGCCAGCAGTGATAAGGGGTCTACAGGGGGGCGAGAGACCCAGTACTTC

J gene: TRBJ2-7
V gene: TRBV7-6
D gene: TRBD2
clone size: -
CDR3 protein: CASSPTSGKGEQYF
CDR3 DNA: TGTGCCAGCAGCCCGACTAGCGGGAAGGGCGAGCAGTACTTC

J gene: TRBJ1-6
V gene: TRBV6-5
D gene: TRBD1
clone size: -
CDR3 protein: CASSSLGGTGNSPLHF
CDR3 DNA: TGTGCCAGCAGTTCACTAGGGGGCACGGGGAATTCACCCCTCCACTTT

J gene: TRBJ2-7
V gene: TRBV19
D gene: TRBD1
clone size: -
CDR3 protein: CASSTTGGPYEQYF
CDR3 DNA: TGTGCCAGTAGTACAACAGGGGGACCCTACGAGCAGTACTTC

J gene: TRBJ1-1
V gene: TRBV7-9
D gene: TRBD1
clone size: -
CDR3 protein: CASRPGQGAVENTEAFF
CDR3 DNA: TGTGCCAGCAGACCCGGACAGGGGGCCGTTGAGAACACTGAAGCTTTCTTT

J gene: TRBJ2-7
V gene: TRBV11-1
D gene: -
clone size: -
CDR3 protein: CASSPWAEGGQYF
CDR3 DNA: TGTGCCAGCAGCCCCTGGGCCGAGGGTGGGCAGTACTTC

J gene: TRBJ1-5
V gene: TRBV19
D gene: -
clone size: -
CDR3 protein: CASSALGEGSNQPQHF
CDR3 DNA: TGTGCCAGTAGTGCCCTCGGGGAGGGGAGCAATCAGCCCCAGCATTTT

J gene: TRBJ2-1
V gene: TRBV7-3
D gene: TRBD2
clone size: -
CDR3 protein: CASSLGSSGGSYNEQFF
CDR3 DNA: TGTGCCAGCAGCCTGGGGTCTAGCGGGGGATCCTACAATGAGCAGTTCTTC

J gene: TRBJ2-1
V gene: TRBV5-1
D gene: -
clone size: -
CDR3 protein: CASSLGDSTQFF
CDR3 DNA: TGCGCCAGCAGCTTGGGAGATAGCACGCAGTTCTTC

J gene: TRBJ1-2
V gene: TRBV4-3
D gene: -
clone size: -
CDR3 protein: CASSHTTDYGYTF
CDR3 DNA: TGCGCCAGCAGCCACACGACAGACTATGGCTACACCTTC

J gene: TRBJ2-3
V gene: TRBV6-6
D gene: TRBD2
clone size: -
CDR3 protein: CAAGTSGKADTQYF
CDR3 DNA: TGTGCCGCAGGAACTAGCGGGAAGGCTGATACGCAGTATTTT

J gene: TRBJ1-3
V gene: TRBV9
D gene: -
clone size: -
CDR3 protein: CASSAQATTGNTIYF
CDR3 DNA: TGTGCCAGCAGCGCACAGGCCACTACAGGAAACACCATATATTTT

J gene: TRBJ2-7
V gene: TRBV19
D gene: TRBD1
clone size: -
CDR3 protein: CASSIGPGTGTEQYF
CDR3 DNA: TGTGCCAGTAGTATAGGTCCTGGGACAGGGACCGAGCAGTACTTC

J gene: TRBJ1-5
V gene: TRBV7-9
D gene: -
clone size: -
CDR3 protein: CASSLGQQPQHF
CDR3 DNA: TGTGCCAGCAGTCTAGGTCAGCAGCCCCAGCATTTT

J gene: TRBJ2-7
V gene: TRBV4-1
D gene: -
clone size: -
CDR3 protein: CASSQEGPGAYEQYF
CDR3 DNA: TGCGCCAGCAGCCAAGAAGGTCCCGGGGCCTACGAGCAGTACTTC

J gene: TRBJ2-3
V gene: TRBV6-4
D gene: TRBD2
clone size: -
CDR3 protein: CASSEVAGGLDTQYF
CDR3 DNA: TGTGCCAGCAGTGAGGTAGCGGGAGGGTTGGATACGCAGTATTTT

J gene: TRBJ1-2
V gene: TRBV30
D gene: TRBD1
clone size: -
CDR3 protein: CAWRATGGLGGYTF
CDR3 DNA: TGTGCCTGGAGGGCGACAGGGGGCCTGGGAGGCTACACCTTC

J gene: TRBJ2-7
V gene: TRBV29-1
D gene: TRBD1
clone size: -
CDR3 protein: CSVSLRDSTYEQYF
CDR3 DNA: TGCAGCGTGTCATTGAGGGACAGCACCTACGAGCAGTACTTC

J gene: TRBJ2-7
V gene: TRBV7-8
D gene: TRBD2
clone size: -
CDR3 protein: CASSIELAGGPSYEQYF
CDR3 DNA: TGTGCCAGCAGCATAGAACTAGCGGGGGGTCCCTCCTACGAGCAGTACTTC

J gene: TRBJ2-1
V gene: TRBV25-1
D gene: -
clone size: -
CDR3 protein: CASSEAFYNEQFF
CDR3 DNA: TGTGCCAGCAGTGAGGCTTTCTACAATGAGCAGTTCTTC

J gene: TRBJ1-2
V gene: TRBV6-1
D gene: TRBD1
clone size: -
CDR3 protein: CASSTDRGSYGYTF
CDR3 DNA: TGTGCCAGCAGTACGGACAGGGGAAGCTATGGCTACACCTTC